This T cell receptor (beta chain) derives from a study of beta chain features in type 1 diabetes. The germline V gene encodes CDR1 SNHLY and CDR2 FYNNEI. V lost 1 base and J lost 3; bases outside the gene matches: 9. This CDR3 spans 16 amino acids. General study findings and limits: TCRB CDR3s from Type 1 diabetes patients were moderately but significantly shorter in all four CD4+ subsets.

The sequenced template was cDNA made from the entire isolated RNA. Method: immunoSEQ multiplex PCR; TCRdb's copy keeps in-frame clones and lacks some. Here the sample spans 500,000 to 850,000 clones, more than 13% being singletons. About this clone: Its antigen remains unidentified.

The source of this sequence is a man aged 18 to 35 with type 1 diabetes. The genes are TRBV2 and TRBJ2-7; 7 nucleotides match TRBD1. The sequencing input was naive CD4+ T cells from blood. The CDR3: CASSEGRAGGFYEQYF. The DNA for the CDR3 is TGTGCCAGCAGTGAAGGACGGGCAGGGGGTTTCTACGAGCAGTACTTC.